This TCR beta chain was sequenced during a study of cytomegalovirus exposure and HLA in healthy donors. Findings and limits, study-wide: V segments that were indistinguishable, TRBV6-2 and TRBV6-3 among them, were omitted from analysis. Fewer than 20,000 TCR beta sequences were associated with HLA alleles at 0.05 false discovery rate in a later analysis. The dataset shows that most TCR sequences were rare, while some public TCRs occurred in many donors.

The V segment lost 3 bases and the J segment 3 bases; nucleotides outside the gene matches: 2. The CDR3 has 14 amino acids. Germline V CDR1 and CDR2: MGHRA, YSYEKL. The study ran its PCR with 60 Vbeta and 13 Jbeta primers. In the authors' methods: A later analysis tallied some 80 million unique TCR beta chains, some 12 million of them shared. Using immunoSEQ multiplex PCR, the repertoire was profiled, and TCRdb retains in-frame clones only, with some absent. V and J calls and clone size are given by that table; D and trimming were obtained from the DNA. The data show approximately 190,000 clones, with 75% to 90% seen just once and less than 1.3% held by the top ten. This clone has a handful of counts. What it binds is unknown. Other DNA sequences from this sample encode an identical CDR3 as well.

The V call is TRBV4-1, the J call TRBJ1-1; 9 bases align to TRBD1. Sequenced sample: PBMCs. This clonotype was sampled from a boy younger than 10 in good health and CMV-seronegative. CDR3 sequence reads: CASSQGQGDTEAFF. As DNA, the CDR3 is TGCGCCAGCAGCCAGGGACAGGGAGACACTGAAGCTTTCTTT.